This T cell receptor (beta chain) was recovered during a study of T cells in Graves' hyperthyroidism and ophthalmopathy (dated by TCRdb to the late 2010s). With respect to the entire study: To identify distinguishing TCR V-J signatures, a discovery cohort of around 100 patients was used, comprising some 45 with Graves' ophthalmopathy and around 57 with stable Graves' hyperthyroidism. Whether ophthalmopathy could be predicted prospectively was tested in an independent validation cohort made up of approximately 19 hyperthyroidism patients plus 17 patients who later progressed to ophthalmopathy. The roughly 100 discovery patients were randomly divided into training and test sets at a 7:3 ratio. Thyroid tissue and blood T-cell repertoires from about 6 Graves' hyperthyroidism patients were also compared in the study. Following sampling, methimazole starting at 30 mg daily was given to hyperthyroidism patients, and high-dose intravenous methylprednisolone was given to ophthalmopathy patients. The paper describes TCR Vbeta CDR3 sequencing of roughly 130 peripheral blood samples, made up of roughly 45 ophthalmopathy patients, over 70 hyperthyroidism patients and 17 progressor patients.

Broader findings and caveats from the paper: A model built on a 13 V-J signature distinguished ophthalmopathy from stable hyperthyroidism, reaching 85% to 90% sensitivity and around 81% specificity in cross-validation and 80%/75% in testing. In validation, progression to ophthalmopathy was predicted by the model with 65% to 71% sensitivity and around 76% specificity, a median of roughly 6.4 months before onset. Sample size was not statistically predetermined, and investigators were not blinded to group allocation. Blood samples also contained most of the expanded thyroid clonotypes (frequency above 0.001), which suggests that blood repertoires may reflect thyroid immune responses.

The CDR3, from cysteine to phenylalanine, totals 12 residues. The read is trimmed to its CDR3 DNA, 36 bases read in frame from base 1. V loses 8 bases, J loses 5 bases, and the germline ends lie 12 bases apart. Patients with uncontrolled infections, other autoimmune diseases, pregnancy or lactation were excluded. Clinical symptoms, serum thyroxine and TRAb, thyroid ultrasound, and orbital computed tomography formed the basis for the diagnoses. Total RNA was extracted using Trizol reagent, and RNA quality was assessed on an Agilent 2100 Bioanalyzer. Amplification of TCR beta CDR3 regions was carried out from RNA transcripts. For the first round of RT-PCR on the TCR CDR3, the HTBI primer set was used together with the Qiagen OneStep RT-PCR kit. The libraries were constructed in a second round of multiplex PCR and then size-selected and purified. Sequencing of the libraries was done on an Illumina HiSeq2000 using paired-end 100 bp reads. In the original analysis: SOAPnuke was used to process the raw data, removing reads that contained adapters or uncalled bases, had a mean Phred below 15, or lacked an exact match to the constant primer or identifier. High-quality paired reads were merged using COPE v1.2.5, and each unique nucleotide sequence was defined as a clonotype. MiTCR v1.1 was used to align clonotypes to the IMGT TRBV, TRBD and TRBJ reference segments. The analysis included only V-J combinations with a frequency above 0.0001, which together covered 99% to 99.2% of the repertoires. The TCS score was defined as F50 (clonal expansion) divided by E x V (chaos), with BLOSUM62-based TCRdist calculated between CDR3 peptides within each V-J. Welch's t-statistics and random forest reduced fewer than 600 V-J features to 13, which were used in a naive Bayes classifier (R e1071). The Morisita-Horn index was used to measure how similar the thyroid and blood repertoires were. TCRdb reanalyzed the raw reads on its own, using fastp at Q25 for trimming and MiXCR for clone calling, and kept in-frame beta chains. For every CDR3 protein sequence, its rows merge into one entry that carries the most common genes and DNA. The V and J calls reflect TCRdb's pipeline rather than the authors' work. Within this sample are around 600,000 distinct CDR3 sequences, with 45% of them counted one time only. The top ten constitute less than 9% of the sample.

As concerns this clonotype: The clone's antigen remains unknown. It may be a read error: a sequence one base away is much more abundant.

Input material: peripheral blood or thyroid tissue (not recorded which). This clonotype was obtained from an adult man with Graves' disease, either hyperthyroidism or ophthalmopathy (not recorded which). This chain joins TRBV12-3 or TRBV12-4 to TRBJ2-5; no confident D gene assignment can be made. The DNA sequence reads TGTGCCAGCGGTGCGGCTCGGGAGACCCAGTACTTC. The translation is CASGAARETQYF.